This T cell receptor beta chain was observed in a study of cytomegalovirus exposure and HLA in healthy donors. Study-wide results and limits: In an earlier analysis, about 87% or about 30%: the productive usage of most TCR beta V segments. An apparent linkage of common viral pathogens to several of the most significant clusters emerged in a later analysis. Later on, a genetic analysis was performed. It linked a missense variant in DCLRE1C with V- and J-gene trimming of TCR beta.

The CDR3 is made up of 16 amino acids. With 0 bases clipped from V and 4 bases from J, the junction kept 6 bases outside the gene matches. Germline V gene sequence: CDR1 LGHNA, CDR2 YSLEER. Comment on this clone: Its target is not known.

In the PCR, 60 Vbeta and 13 Jbeta primers were used. Sequencing was performed with immunoSEQ multiplex PCR; in TCRdb, only in-frame clones are kept and a portion is missing. Of 130,000 or so clones detected, over 70% appear once; the ten largest clones hold around 2.9%. The source material was PBMCs. The chain has TRBV4-3 and TRBJ1-2; TRBD1 agrees at 9 bases. The receptor's source is a man aged 30 to 39 in good health and CMV-seronegative. CDR3 protein: CASSQDHGTGTYGYTF. CDR3 bases: TGCGCCAGCAGCCAAGATCACGGGACAGGGACCTATGGCTACACCTTC.